Below, 16 T cell receptor beta chains from the same sample are listed, as sequenced in a study of T-cell reconstitution after alpha-beta-depleted transplantation in children. Molecular barcoding with unique molecular identifiers was used for the TCRbeta library. TCRdb used MiXCR to reprocess the PCR reads, holding one entry per CDR3 protein. The table has fewer than 550,000 distinct CDR3 sequences, roughly an eighth seen once. Sequencing was performed on PBMCs, mostly from graft donor cells, taken 180 days after TCRalphabeta/CD19-depleted stem cell transplant. These receptors all come from a female patient under 10 years old who had a stem cell transplant for aplastic anemia, so the T cells may come from the graft donor.

This clonotype has ten or more counts. V gene TRBV7-2 combines with J gene TRBJ2-4; 9 bases fit TRBD2. V was pared by 5 bases and J by 5 bases, with 7 bases of the junction left unmatched. CDR3 length: 15 amino acids. Germline V lookup: CDR1 SGHTA, CDR2 FQGNSA. DNA for the CDR3: TGTGCCAGCAGCCCCGGCGGGAGGGGGCAAAACATTCAGTACTTC. Translating gives CASSPGGRGQNIQYF.

The chain employs TRBV20-1 and TRBJ1-5, with 8 bases fitting TRBD1. From germline, CDR1 is DFQATT and CDR2 SNEGSKA (reference sequence). J was trimmed by 3 bases and V by 1 base; bases with no gene match: 11. This CDR3 spans 17 amino acids. As DNA, the CDR3 is TGCAGTGCTAGAGTTCGAGACAGGGGTTCTATCAATCAGCCCCAGCATTTT. Its translation is CSARVRDRGSINQPQHF.

The chain combines TRBV6-4 with TRBJ2-5, with D unclear. V was shortened by 4 bases and J by 4 bases, with 13 bases between the two germline ends. The CDR3 has 14 amino acids. Per germline, CDR1 MRHNA and CDR2 SNTAGT. CDR3 sequence reads: CASSGDPLPETQYF. The CDR3 DNA follows: TGTGCCAGCAGTGGAGACCCCCTACCAGAGACCCAGTACTTC.

This clonotype was picked up many times. This chain connects TRBV5-6 to TRBJ2-2; TRBD2 matches 7 bases. The ends lost 2 bases at V and 2 bases at J; junction bases unmatched: 9. From germline, CDR1 is SGHDT and CDR2 YYEEEE. The CDR3 is 17 amino acids. The CDR3 DNA reads TGTGCCAGCAGCTTACCTACTAGCGCCTTAAACACCGGGGAGCTGTTTTTT. Translating gives CASSLPTSALNTGELFF.

The chain uses TRBV25-1 and TRBJ2-3; D is unresolved. The germline V gene encodes CDR1 MGHDK and CDR2 SYGVNS. This CDR3 is 14 amino acids long. Trimming removed 4 bases from V and 4 bases from J, with 12 bases in between. The CDR3, as DNA: TGTGCCAGCAGTGGAAGTTCAGGAGCAGATACGCAGTATTTT. Translating it yields CASSGSSGADTQYF. Using reference TRBV25-1 and TRBJ2-3 for the parts outside the CDR3, the full variable domain is EADIYQTPRYLVIGTGKKITLECSQTMGHDKMYWYQQDPGMELHLIHYSYGVNSTEKGDLSSESTVSRIRTEHFPLTLESARPSHTSQYLCASSGSSGADTQYFGPGTRLTVL.

V is TRBV7-2 and J is TRBJ2-3, with D possibly matching TRBD2 (6 bases). The V gene lost 5 bases and the J gene lost 4 bases, with 16 bases spanning the gap. Germline values: CDR1 SGHTA, CDR2 FQGNSA. The CDR3 consists of 15 residues. In DNA form, the CDR3 reads TGTGCCAGCAGCCCACGGGCCTCTAGCGCAGATACGCAGTATTTT. Its translation: CASSPRASSADTQYF.

V usage is TRBV15 and J usage is TRBJ2-7, with a tentative D call TRBD2 (5 bases). Trimming took 3 bases from V and 0 from J, leaving 12 bases between them. Germline CDR1 and CDR2: LNHNV and YYDKDF (reference sequence). There are 15 residues in the CDR3. As DNA, the CDR3 is TGTGCCACCAGCAGCGCCTACGGGAACTCCTACGAGCAGTACGTC. It is translated as CATSSAYGNSYEQYV.

In its sample, this clonotype was seen many times. The rearrangement joins TRBV20-1 to TRBJ1-5, with 7 bases identical to TRBD1. V was clipped by 4 bases and J by 5 bases; unmatched bases: 8. This CDR3 region has 14 residues. Germline CDR1 and CDR2: DFQATT and SNEGSKA (reference sequence). CDR3 sequence: CSATRQGVDQPQHF. In nucleotides, the CDR3 is TGCAGTGCTACAAGACAGGGAGTTGATCAGCCCCAGCATTTT.

This clonotype was recorded a few times. The rearrangement joins TRBV20-1 to TRBJ2-7, with D hard to call. The V gene lost 6 bases and the J gene lost 2 bases, with 14 bases spanning the gap. The CDR3 has 13 amino acids. The germline CDR1 and CDR2 sequences are DFQATT and SNEGSKA (reference sequence). CDR3 sequence: CSALGRLAYEQYF. CDR3 nucleotide sequence: TGCAGTGCCCTTGGACGGCTCGCCTACGAGCAGTACTTC.

The chain links TRBV9 to TRBJ1-2, with TRBD1 as a possible D gene (5 bases). This CDR3 is 15 amino acids long. Trimming stripped 1 base from V and 2 bases from J, with 12 bases between. Germline V gives CDR1 SGDLS, CDR2 YYNGEE. The CDR3 here is CASSVRKTGNYGYTF. The CDR3 region has the DNA TGTGCCAGCAGCGTACGAAAAACAGGCAACTATGGCTACACCTTC. Looking up the rest from reference TRBV9 and TRBJ1-2 gives the full variable domain: DSGVTQTPKHLITATGQRVTLRCSPRSGDLSVYWYQQSLDQGLQFLIQYYNGEERAKGNILERFSAQQFPDLHSELNLSSLELGDSALYFCASSVRKTGNYGYTFGSGTRLTVV.

This chain joins TRBV12-3 or TRBV12-4 and TRBJ1-6; D may be TRBD1 (6 bases). V lost 5 bases, J lost 6 bases, and 20 bases lay in between. CDR3 length equals 17 residues. CDR3 DNA: TGTGCCAGCAGTCCACGCGGCGCAGGGGCTAGTAATTCACCCCTCCACTTT. This translates into CASSPRGAGASNSPLHF.

The sample holds many counts of this clonotype. V usage is TRBV7-9 and J usage is TRBJ1-1, with D tentatively TRBD1 (5 bases). Trimming left V 3 bases short and J 3 bases short, with 8 bases between. From germline, CDR1 is SEHNR and CDR2 FQNEAQ (reference sequence). CDR3 length equals 13 residues. The CDR3 coding sequence is TGTGCCAGCAGCTTGAGGGGTTACACTGAAGCTTTCTTT. It codes for CASSLRGYTEAFF.

The rearrangement joins TRBV27 to TRBJ2-7, with TRBD1 as a possible D gene (6 bases). Trimming removed 9 bases at V and 0 bases at J, with 12 bases between. CDR1 is MNHEY, CDR2 SMNVEV, per germline (reference sequence). CDR3 size: 13 residues. CDR3 loop: CARRGKSSYEQYF. For the CDR3, the DNA is TGTGCCAGGAGGGGGAAAAGCTCCTACGAGCAGTACTTC.

This clonotype was found a few times. This chain joins TRBV11-3 and TRBJ2-4, with D possibly matching TRBD1 (5 bases). The CDR3 is 15 residues long. Germline V gives CDR1 SGHNT, CDR2 YENEEA. V was cut by 4 bases and J by 0 bases, with 10 bases left in between. This chain's CDR3 is CASSSQGQAKNIQYF. The CDR3 DNA sequence: TGTGCCAGCAGCTCCCAGGGTCAAGCCAAAAACATTCAGTACTTC.

V gene TRBV28 combines with J gene TRBJ2-7; TRBD1 matches at 7 bases. Germline values: CDR1 MDHEN, CDR2 SYDVKM. The CDR3 spans 16 residues. The trim removed 5 bases at V and 4 bases at J, leaving 14 bases unmatched. In DNA form, the CDR3 reads TGTGCCAGCAGTCCCCCTAGATCGACAGGGCAATACGAGCAGTACTTC. It specifies CASSPPRSTGQYEQYF.

The table lists this clonotype with a few counts. CDR3 sequence reads: CASSYSTGWDEKLFF. CDR3 in DNA: TGTGCCAGCAGTTACTCGACAGGTTGGGATGAAAAACTGTTTTTT. This chain joins TRBV6-5 and TRBJ1-4, with TRBD1 as a possible D gene (6 bases). V lost 0 bases and J 6 bases, leaving 11 bases between the germline ends. The CDR3 spans 15 residues. Germline CDR1 and CDR2: MNHEY and SVGAGI.